This T cell receptor beta chain appears in the sequencing data of a study of CD8 T cells in ankylosing spondylitis. Points from the study as a whole: Ankylosing spondylitis blood appeared to carry a characteristic TCR beta motif of roughly eight highly homologous variants.

The CDR3 loop spans 15 amino acids. CDR1 and CDR2 from the germline V gene are DFQATT and SNEGSKA (reference sequence). The V and J ends lost 5 bases and 3 bases respectively, with 20 bases between them. In this sample, this clonotype turned up a few times. Its antigen is not known. TCRdb independently ran MiXCR on the 5' RACE reads; one entry per CDR3 protein. The data contain 700,000 to 850,000 distinct CDR3 sequences, approximately 12% of them singletons. Sequenced: blood, either unsorted or a sorted T cell fraction (not recorded which). The TCR was taken from a male donor with ankylosing spondylitis. The chain joins TRBV20-1 to TRBJ2-7; D is tentatively TRBD1 or TRBD2 (5 bases each). This chain's CDR3 is CSAYGAATQFYEQYF. CDR3 nucleotides: TGCAGTGCTTACGGGGCCGCGACCCAATTCTACGAGCAGTACTTC.